The sequence of this TCR beta chain was determined in a study of blood T cell repertoires in COVID-19. Study information: There were acute and convalescent COVID-19 samples, and they came from the United States, Italy and Spain.

V was pared by 1 base and J by 5 bases, with 5 bases between. CDR3 length: 13 amino acids. Germline-derived CDR1 and CDR2 are KGHDR and SFDVKD. In the source study's methods: The authors estimated nucleated cell counts from reference gene primer amplification. The assay was immunoSEQ multiplex PCR, and TCRdb's table has in-frame clones only and misses some. The DNA was the basis for D and trimming; V, J and clone size are from that table. The sample has about 350,000 clones; about 90% are singletons. Participants came from roughly 24 US areas, aged about 18 to 100 years. The chain uses TRBV24-1 and TRBJ2-1; unclear D gene. The sequenced sample was PBMCs or T cells enriched from blood (not recorded which). This TCR was recovered from a woman aged 25 to 45 who had recovered from COVID-19. The CDR3 DNA reads as TGTGCCACCAGTGATTTTCTCGACAATGAGCAGTTCTTC. As protein: CATSDFLDNEQFF.